This T cell receptor (beta chain) was documented in a study of blood T cells in healthy people across ages. The CDR3 length is 16 residues. The germline V and J ends were trimmed by 0 bases and 2 bases, with 12 bases remaining between them. The germline V gene encodes CDR1 MNHEY and CDR2 SVGAGI. To note about this clonotype: What it binds is unknown.

Sample-barcoded 5' priming and a J-beta primer mix drove a second PCR of about 7 to 12 cycles. The authors tagged each cDNA molecule using a template-switch adaptor with 12 random nucleotides. TCRdb called the 5' RACE reads again in MiXCR, with one record for every CDR3 protein. Among about 1 million distinct CDR3 sequences listed, approximately 26% were seen once. Regarding the study as a whole: A strong correlation was found between TCR beta diversity and the percentage of naive T cells.

The sample was also reused in another study, on T cells of mothers and their children. As that study records: A few healthy Caucasian mothers served as donors, and their six children did as well.

This clonotype was sampled from a girl aged 2 to 9 in good health. Specimen: blood. The chain links TRBV6-5 to TRBJ2-3; D is perhaps TRBD2 (5 bases). The CDR3 loop is CASSYSPPEVTDTQYF. DNA for the CDR3: TGTGCCAGCAGTTACTCCCCCCCGGAGGTCACAGATACGCAGTATTTT.